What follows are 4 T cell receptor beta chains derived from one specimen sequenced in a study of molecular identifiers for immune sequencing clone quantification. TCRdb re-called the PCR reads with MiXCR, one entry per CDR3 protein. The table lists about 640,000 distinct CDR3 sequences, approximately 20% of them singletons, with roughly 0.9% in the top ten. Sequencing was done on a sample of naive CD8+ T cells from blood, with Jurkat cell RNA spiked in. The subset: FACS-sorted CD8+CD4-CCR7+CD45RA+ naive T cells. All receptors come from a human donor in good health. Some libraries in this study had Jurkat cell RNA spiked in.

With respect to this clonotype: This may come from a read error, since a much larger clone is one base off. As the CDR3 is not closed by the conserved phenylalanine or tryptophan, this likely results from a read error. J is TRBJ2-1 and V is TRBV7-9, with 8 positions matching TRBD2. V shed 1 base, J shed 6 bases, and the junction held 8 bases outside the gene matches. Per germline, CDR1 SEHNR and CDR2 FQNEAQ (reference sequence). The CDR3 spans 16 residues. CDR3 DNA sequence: TGTGCCAGCAGCTTAGTATCCGGGAGGGTAGGCAATGAGCAGTTCCTC. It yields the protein CASSLVSGRVGNEQFL.

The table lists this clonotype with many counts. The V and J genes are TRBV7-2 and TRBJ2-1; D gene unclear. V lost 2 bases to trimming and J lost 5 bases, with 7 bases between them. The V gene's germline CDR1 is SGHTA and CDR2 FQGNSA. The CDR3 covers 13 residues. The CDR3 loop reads CASSLYRNNEQFF. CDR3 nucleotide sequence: TGTGCCAGCAGCTTATATCGGAACAATGAGCAGTTCTTC.

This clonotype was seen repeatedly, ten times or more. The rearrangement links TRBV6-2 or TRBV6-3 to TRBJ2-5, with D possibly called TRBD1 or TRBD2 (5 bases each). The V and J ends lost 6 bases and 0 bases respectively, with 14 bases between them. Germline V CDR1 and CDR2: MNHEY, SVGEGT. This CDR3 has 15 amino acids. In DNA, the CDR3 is TGTGCCAGCAGCCCGGGACGGTTGTACCAAGAGACCCAGTACTTC. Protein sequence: CASSPGRLYQETQYF.

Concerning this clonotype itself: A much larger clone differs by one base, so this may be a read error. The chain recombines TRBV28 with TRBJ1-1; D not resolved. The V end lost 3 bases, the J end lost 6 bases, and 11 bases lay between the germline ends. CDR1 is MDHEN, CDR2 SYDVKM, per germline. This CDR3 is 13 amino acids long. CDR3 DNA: TGTGCCAGCAGTTTGGACGGGCCCTCTGAAGCTTTCTTT. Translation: CASSLDGPSEAFF.